This T cell receptor (beta chain) is drawn from a study of T-cell memory formation after mild COVID-19 (dated by TCRdb to about 2021). Background for the entire study: TCR sequence clusters from the two donors were found to be largely donor specific. In a couple of donors, T-cell clones that expanded and contracted after mild COVID-19 were tracked by sequencing TCRalpha and TCRbeta repertoires over time. The cohort was made up of two young adult volunteers, one female and one male, who were previously healthy. Summary of the overall study and its limitations: Contracting CD4+ clones were found mainly in CM and EM memory subsets, while CD8+ clones were enriched in EMRA. Clones that contracted from day 15 to 85 showed balanced CD4/CD8 phenotypes, whereas a second wave of clones that expanded from day 15 to 37 leaned towards CD4+. SARS-CoV-2 specificity of the second-wave clones peaking on day 37 was not confirmed. Some responding clones were detected in pre-infection memory, suggesting pre-existing cross-reactive memory T cells joined the SARS-CoV-2 response. Only two mild cases were covered in the study, and larger cohorts including severe cases with pre-infection samples were considered necessary.

PBMCs were isolated by Ficoll-Paque density gradient centrifugation. About this clonotype itself: The target of this receptor is not known. Base qualities are not provided; no much larger clone lies one nucleotide away.

Taken from the germline V gene (reference sequence), the CDR1 and CDR2 loops are LGHDT and YNNKEL. The CDR3 numbers 14 residues from cysteine through phenylalanine. Of all the DNA, just the CDR3 is kept, 42 bases in frame from base 1. V sheds 2 bases and J sheds 3 bases, leaving 10 bases between their ends. For sequencing, an Illumina NovaSeq 6000 was employed. cDNA libraries for TCRalpha and TCRbeta were prepared by 5'RACE using constant-segment primers, with sample barcodes and unique molecular identifiers added. RNA was extracted from every sample with Trizol reagent. Library amplification was performed in two PCR steps, and a second sample barcode and Illumina TruSeq adapters were introduced in the second step. Libraries were sequenced on an Illumina NovaSeq with 2 x 150 bp paired-end reads. The published analysis was carried out like this. With migec v1.2.7, reads were demultiplexed and then collapsed into UMI-guided consensus sequences. Using mixcr v2.1.11, the UMI consensuses were aligned to TRA and TRB V and J templates and assembled into clonotypes. A clonotype was counted as expanded or contracted only if both edgeR and NoisET called the change significant, with noise models trained on biological replicates. For edgeR calls, the thresholds were a false discovery rate-adjusted p below 0.01 and a log2 fold-change of 1. As an exploratory analysis of dynamics, max-normalized trajectories of the 1000 most abundant clonotypes were examined with PCA combined with hierarchical clustering. Each responding clone was given a CD4 or CD8 phenotype based on the CD4+ and CD8+ repertoires, which had been sequenced separately. TCRdb itself trimmed the public reads at Q25 with fastp, ran MiXCR and retained productive beta chains. Every entry covers one CDR3 protein and lists the most common genes and DNA from its rows. None of the V and J calls come from the authors' own analysis; TCRdb made them. Across this sample there are about 290,000 distinct CDR3 sequences, with less than 20% seen only once. The ten largest make up 22% of the sample.

The clonotype originates from a man younger than 30 who had mild COVID-19 (a few samples of this study predate the infection). The sample titles of this study are shuffled in the database, so cell type and time point are left out; the donor was told from shared clones. The source material was PBMCs or a T cell subset sorted from them (not recorded which). Recombination connected TRBV3-1 to TRBJ2-5; perhaps TRBD2 is the D gene, with 5 bases matching. The CDR3 is CASSQQRLKETQYF. The nucleotide sequence is given as TGTGCCAGCAGCCAACAGCGGTTAAAAGAGACCCAGTACTTC.